Each of the 3 T cell receptor beta chains below was sequenced from the same sample in a study of graft-versus-host responses after intestinal transplantation. These receptors' targets are unknown. Measured with immunoSEQ multiplex PCR; TCRdb has only the in-frame clones, and not every one. The table includes some 97,000 clones, more than 75% detected once. This sample comprised unstimulated CD4+ T cells sorted from spleen or lymph node cells, obtained before transplant. The receptor source for this set is a human donor who was the organ donor for an intestinal transplant.

J is TRBJ2-3 and V is TRBV5-1, with TRBD2 as a possible D gene (7 bases). The CDR3 sequence is 14 residues long. Trimming cost V 4 bases and J 3 bases, with 12 bases left between them. CDR1 and CDR2 from the germline V gene are SGHRS and YFSETQ. This CDR3 reads CASSLGGGTDTQYF. The CDR3 DNA reads as TGCGCCAGCAGCCTAGGGGGGGGGACAGATACGCAGTATTTT.

In its sample, this clone was seen once. The CDR3 region is CASRGGNYGYTF. CDR3 nucleotide sequence: TGTGCCAGCAGGGGGGGGAACTATGGCTACACCTTC. The chain carries TRBV6-1 and TRBJ1-2, with a weak D call TRBD1 (5 bases). Between the trimmed V and J ends, which lost 6 bases and 2 bases, there was a span of 7 bases. CDR1 and CDR2 from the germline V gene are MNHNS and SASEGT. This CDR3 spans 12 amino acids.

The rearrangement uses TRBV27 and TRBJ2-1; TRBD2 matches at 9 bases. The trim removed 5 bases at V and 6 bases at J, leaving 8 bases unmatched. This CDR3 contains 15 residues. In germline, CDR1 is MNHEY, CDR2 SMNVEV (reference sequence). The CDR3 DNA reads as TGTGCCAGCAGTCGGAGCGGGGGGCGGAGCAATGAGCAGTTCTTC. This encodes CASSRSGGRSNEQFF.